This T cell receptor (beta chain) was sequenced in a study of beta chain features in type 1 diabetes. The study reverse transcribed the entire isolated RNA, so it sequenced expressed TCRB transcripts. Using immunoSEQ multiplex PCR, the repertoire was profiled, and TCRdb retains in-frame clones only, with some absent. The sample shows about 260,000 clones, more than 65% of them seen only once. J was trimmed by 2 bases and V by 3 bases; bases with no gene match: 7. Germline lookup yields CDR1 SEHNR and CDR2 FQNEAQ (reference sequence). The CDR3 is 16 residues long. This TCR came from a man younger than 40 in good health. The chain links TRBV7-9 to TRBJ2-3; 8 bases align to TRBD2. Sequencing used naive CD4+ T cells from blood. CDR3 amino acids: CASSFPTSVVTDTQYF. The DNA of the CDR3 is TGTGCCAGCAGCTTCCCGACTAGCGTAGTCACAGATACGCAGTATTTT. The full variable domain, its missing parts supplied by reference TRBV7-9 and TRBJ2-3, is DTGVSQNPRHKITKRGQNVTFRCDPISEHNRLYWYRQTLGQGPEFLTYFQNEAQLEKSRLLSDRFSAERPKGSFSTLEIQRTEQGDSAMYLCASSFPTSVVTDTQYFGPGTRLTVL.